The sample holds a few counts of the clone carrying this T cell receptor (beta chain). Its antigen remains unknown. Since a much larger clone is just one base distant, this may be a read error. Patients had received no treatment of any kind before thyroid surgery. Original methodology: Researchers built a distant-metastasis classifier for papillary thyroid cancer that drew on CDR3 differences across clinicopathological groups. TCRdb recomputed clones from the PCR reads via MiXCR. TCRdb's processing, not the study's, gives the V and J calls here. This table holds around 20,000 clones, about 20% found once. This sample was included in a study of metastatic and nonmetastatic thyroid tumors. Study information: A comparison of repertoires was made across blood and tumor or nodule tissue from malignant and benign thyroid patients.

Findings and caveats of the study: Malignant thyroid tumors reportedly had TCR beta diversity that was significantly higher than in benign nodules, in blood and tumor.

CDR1 and CDR2 (germline): MDHEN, SYDVKM. This CDR3 is 14 amino acids long. Trimming shortened V by 5 bases and J by 3 bases, and 14 bases separated the two germline ends. The material sequenced was blood. This sequence originates from a female donor with papillary thyroid cancer or a benign thyroid nodule (not recorded which). Some clones in this sample may be carry-over from other donors' samples. The chain couples TRBV28 to TRBJ2-7; D gene unclear. Here the CDR3 reads CASSLRTTNYEQYF. In DNA, the CDR3 is TGTGCCAGCAGTCTACGAACCACGAACTACGAGCAGTACTTC.